Shown below are 10 T cell receptor beta chains from a single sample sequenced in a study of T cells in Graves' hyperthyroidism and ophthalmopathy. The CDR3 regions of TCR beta were amplified from RNA transcripts. The primer set for the first-round RT-PCR of the TCR CDR3 was HTBI. TCRdb used MiXCR to reprocess the multiplex PCR reads, holding one entry per CDR3 protein. Altogether fewer than 650,000 distinct CDR3 sequences are present, around 14% being singletons, with the ten largest covering 4.5% to 6%. The sequenced sample consisted of blood. The receptors originated from a woman aged 25 to 39 with Graves' hyperthyroidism that later progressed to Graves' ophthalmopathy.

This clonotype has just a few counts. The chain recombines TRBV20-1 with TRBJ1-2, with 7 nucleotides matching TRBD1. Germline-derived CDR1 and CDR2 are DFQATT and SNEGSKA (reference sequence). The CDR3 totals 14 residues. Trimming at V came to 0 bases and at J to 8 bases, leaving 9 bases not matched to a gene. The CDR3 DNA reads as TGCAGTGCTAGAGAGAGACAGGGCCCGGGGGGCTACACCTTC. The encoded protein is CSARERQGPGGYTF.

This chain connects TRBV7-9 to TRBJ1-4; 8 bases line up with TRBD1. Trimming at V came to 6 bases and at J to 4 bases, leaving 10 bases not matched to a gene. From germline, CDR1 is SEHNR and CDR2 FQNEAQ (reference sequence). CDR3 size: 16 residues. The CDR3 DNA sequence: TGTGCCAGCAGTTTCGACCCGGGACAGGATAATGAAAAACTGTTTTTT. It yields the protein CASSFDPGQDNEKLFF.

This clonotype was seen many times. V is TRBV3-1 and J is TRBJ2-7, with TRBD2 matching 7 bases. V was clipped by 0 bases and J by 2 bases; unmatched bases: 4. Germline CDR1 and CDR2: LGHDT and YNNKEL (reference sequence). The CDR3 extends over 15 amino acids. The CDR3 DNA reads as TGTGCCAGCAGCCAAGACCGCGGGGGAACCTACGAGCAGTACTTC. It translates to CASSQDRGGTYEQYF.

J is TRBJ2-3 and V is TRBV6-2 or TRBV6-3; TRBD2 agrees at 7 bases. V shed 3 bases, J shed 0 bases, and the junction held 3 bases outside the gene matches. From germline, CDR1 is MNHEY and CDR2 SVGEGT. The CDR3 consists of 15 residues. The CDR3 region is CASSYGLESTDTQYF. In DNA, the CDR3 is TGTGCCAGCAGTTATGGACTAGAAAGCACAGATACGCAGTATTTT.

This clonotype has ten or more counts. The chain links TRBV9 to TRBJ1-2, with D unclear. Trimming pared 2 bases from V and 7 bases from J, leaving 12 bases between. Germline V gene sequence: CDR1 SGDLS, CDR2 YYNGEE. There are 13 residues in the CDR3. CDR3 residues: CASSVTATSGYTF. The CDR3 nucleotides read TGTGCCAGCAGCGTGACGGCGACCAGTGGCTACACCTTC.

Worth noting for this clonotype: A junction boundary mismatches the germline segment, possibly from a read error. The rearrangement links TRBV2 to TRBJ2-7; 8 bases are shared with TRBD2. Germline V CDR1 and CDR2: SNHLY, FYNNEI. This CDR3 has 13 residues. The CDR3 nucleotides read TGTGCCATCAGTGCCCTCGGGAGGGATGAGCAGTACTTC. Encoded protein: CAISALGRDEQYF.

This clonotype has a count of ten or more. CDR3 region: CAISESMGVQYF. The CDR3 nucleotides read TGTGCCATCAGTGAGTCGATGGGGGTCCAGTACTTC. The genes are TRBV10-3 and TRBJ2-5; D may match TRBD1 or TRBD2 (5 bases each). The CDR3 runs 12 residues. V lost 0 bases and J lost 10, with 9 bases in between. Germline V gene lookup returns CDR1 ENHRY and CDR2 SYGVKD.

Ten or more counts support this clonotype. The chain uses TRBV20-1 and TRBJ2-1; D gene uncertain. Germline CDR1 is DFQATT and CDR2 is SNEGSKA (reference sequence). CDR3 size: 15 residues. V lost 3 bases and J 2 bases, leaving 14 bases between the germline ends. The CDR3 protein is CSASNWKTPYNEQFF. The CDR3 DNA sequence: TGCAGTGCTAGTAATTGGAAGACCCCCTACAATGAGCAGTTCTTC.

This clonotype was detected ten times or more. CDR3 in DNA: TGCGCCAGCAGCTTGTGGAGTGGGCTAGCGGGAGTTTACAATGAGCAGTTCTTC. Translation: CASSLWSGLAGVYNEQFF. This sequence joins TRBV5-1 and TRBJ2-1; 10 nucleotides agree with TRBD2. Germline V CDR1 and CDR2: SGHRS, YFSETQ. The CDR3 loop spans 18 amino acids. Trimming cost V 1 base and J 4 bases; bases outside gene matches: 11.

This clonotype was detected many times. V is TRBV6-5 and J is TRBJ1-6; D unresolved. The germline V gene encodes CDR1 MNHEY and CDR2 SVGAGI. CDR3 length equals 18 residues. The V gene lost 2 bases and the J gene lost 7 bases, with 21 bases spanning the gap. CDR3 sequence (DNA): TGTGCCAGCAGTTACCTCGGTGGGCCGGACCATGGAAATTCACCCCTCCACTTT. Its protein is CASSYLGGPDHGNSPLHF.